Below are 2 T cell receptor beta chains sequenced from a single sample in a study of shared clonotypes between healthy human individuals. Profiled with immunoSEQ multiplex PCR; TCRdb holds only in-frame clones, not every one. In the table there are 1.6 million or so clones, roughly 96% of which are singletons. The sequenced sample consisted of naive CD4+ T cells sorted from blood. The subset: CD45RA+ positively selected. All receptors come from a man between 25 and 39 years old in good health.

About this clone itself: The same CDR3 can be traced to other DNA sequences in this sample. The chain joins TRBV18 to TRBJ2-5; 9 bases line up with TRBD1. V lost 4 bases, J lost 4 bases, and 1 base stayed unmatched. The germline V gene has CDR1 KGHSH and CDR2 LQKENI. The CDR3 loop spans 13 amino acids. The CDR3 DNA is TGTGCCAGCTCACTGGACAGGGGAGAGACCCAGTACTTC. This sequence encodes CASSLDRGETQYF.

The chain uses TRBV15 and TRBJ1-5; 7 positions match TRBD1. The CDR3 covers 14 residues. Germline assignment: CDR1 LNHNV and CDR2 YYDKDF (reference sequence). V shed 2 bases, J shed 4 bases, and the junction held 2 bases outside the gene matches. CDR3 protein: CATSRNRGNQPQHF. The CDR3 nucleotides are TGTGCCACCAGCAGAAACAGGGGAAATCAGCCCCAGCATTTT.